What follows are 16 T cell receptor beta chains derived from one specimen sequenced in a study of graft-versus-host responses after intestinal transplantation. Repertoires were generated with immunoSEQ multiplex PCR, while TCRdb's copy carries only in-frame clones and drops some. In the table there are roughly 80,000 clones, about nine tenths of which are singletons. Sequenced here: PBMCs, sampled 98 days after intestinal transplantation. The origin of the receptors is a human patient who received an intestinal transplant, so some T cells may come from the graft donor.

The DNA of the CDR3 is TGTGCCAGCAGTTTAACAGGGGGACTCTCTGGAAACACCATATATTTT. Amino acid sequence: CASSLTGGLSGNTIYF. This chain connects TRBV27 to TRBJ1-3; 8 bases line up with TRBD1. The CDR3 consists of 16 residues. The germline gives CDR1 MNHEY, CDR2 SMNVEV (reference sequence). Germline trimming cut 2 bases from V and 0 bases from J; bases unmatched to any gene: 3.

V usage is TRBV16 and J usage is TRBJ2-7; D gene unclear. This CDR3 is 13 amino acids long. V was cut by 3 bases and J by 7 bases, with 13 bases left in between. Germline assignment: CDR1 KGHSY and CDR2 FQNENV. DNA of the CDR3: TGTGCCAGCAGCCACCACTTTTGGGGTGAGCAGTACTTC. Translated: CASSHHFWGEQYF. The entire variable domain, with the rest obtained from reference TRBV16 and TRBJ2-7, is as follows: GEEVAQTPKHLVRGEGQKAKLYCAPIKGHSYVFWYQQVLKNEFKFLISFQNENVFDETGMPKERFSAKCLPNSPCSLEIQATKLEDSAVYFCASSHHFWGEQYFGPGTRLTVT.

The chain is built from TRBV4-1 and TRBJ1-1, with D possibly TRBD1 on 5 matching bases. V dropped 5 bases and J dropped 3 bases, with 10 bases sitting between them. Germline values: CDR1 MGHRA, CDR2 YSYEKL. The CDR3 covers 13 residues. CDR3 sequence: CASSYGGDTEAFF. For the CDR3, the DNA is TGCGCCAGCAGCTATGGGGGGGACACTGAAGCTTTCTTT.

J is TRBJ2-5 and V is TRBV6-5, with D hard to call. The CDR3 is made up of 11 amino acids. V was trimmed by 4 bases and J by 4 bases, leaving 4 bases between them. Germline CDR1 and CDR2: MNHEY and SVGAGI. The CDR3: CASSSPETQYF. Here the CDR3 DNA reads TGTGCCAGCAGTTCCCCAGAGACCCAGTACTTC.

A single count supports this clone. This chain joins TRBV11-2 and TRBJ2-1, with TRBD2 identical over 14 bases. The CDR3 covers 15 residues. V shed 5 bases, J shed 7 bases, and the junction held 4 bases outside the gene matches. The germline CDR1 and CDR2 sequences are SGHAT and FQNNGV. The CDR3 DNA sequence: TGTGCCAGCAGCCAGGGGACTAGCGGGAGTAATGAGCAGTTCTTC. Translated: CASSQGTSGSNEQFF.

A single count supports this clone. V is TRBV29-1 and J is TRBJ2-5; D gene ambiguous. From germline, CDR1 is SQVTM and CDR2 ANQGSEA. The CDR3 covers 11 residues. Trimming removed 4 bases from V and 3 bases from J, with 6 bases in between. The DNA for the CDR3 is TGCAGCGTTGGGGTTAAAGAGACCCAGTACTTC. This encodes CSVGVKETQYF. The full variable domain, completed using reference TRBV29-1 and TRBJ2-5, is SAVISQKPSRDICQRGTSLTIQCQVDSQVTMMFWYRQQPGQSLTLIATANQGSEATYESGFVIDKFPISRPNLTFSTLTVSNMSPEDSSIYLCSVGVKETQYFGPGTRLLVL.

The gene calls are TRBV28 and TRBJ2-7; the D gene is possibly TRBD1 (6 bases). CDR3 length: 17 residues. Germline CDR1 is MDHEN and CDR2 is SYDVKM. The V end was cut by 4 bases, the J end by 2 bases, with 21 bases between. The CDR3 reads CASSSRRPNRDAYEQYF. CDR3 in DNA: TGTGCCAGCAGTTCCAGACGACCTAACAGGGACGCCTACGAGCAGTACTTC.

The rearrangement joins TRBV28 to TRBJ2-1; 10 bases fit TRBD2. The CDR3 loop spans 16 amino acids. V was pared by 5 bases and J by 12 bases, with 16 bases of the junction left unmatched. From germline, CDR1 is MDHEN and CDR2 SYDVKM. DNA of the CDR3: TGTGCCAGCAGTGCCCAGACTTCTAGCGGGAGATTAACGCAGTTCTTC. This encodes CASSAQTSSGRLTQFF. The complete variable domain, with remaining parts taken from reference TRBV28 and TRBJ2-1, reads DVKVTQSSRYLVKRTGEKVFLECVQDMDHENMFWYRQDPGLGLRLIYFSYDVKMKEKGDIPEGYSVSREKKERFSLILESASTNQTSMYLCASSAQTSSGRLTQFFGPGTRLTVL.

The J gene is TRBJ2-3, the V gene TRBV28, with 9 bases matching TRBD2. Germline CDR1 reads MDHEN; CDR2 reads SYDVKM. J was trimmed by 4 bases and V by 1 base; bases with no gene match: 6. The CDR3 is 16 residues long. For the CDR3, the DNA is TGTGCCAGCAGTTTATCTTCTAGCGGGAACCCAGATACGCAGTATTTT. Protein sequence: CASSLSSSGNPDTQYF.

The chain links TRBV10-3 to TRBJ2-1; no reliable D call. The V end was cut by 6 bases, the J end by 4 bases, with 16 bases between. The CDR3 is 15 residues long. Germline V gene lookup returns CDR1 ENHRY and CDR2 SYGVKD. The CDR3: CAISVRTAFYNEQFF. CDR3 DNA sequence: TGTGCCATCAGCGTCCGAACAGCGTTTTACAATGAGCAGTTCTTC.

The chain has TRBV5-1 and TRBJ2-1; no reliable D call. The V end lost 0 bases, the J end lost 4 bases, and 11 bases lay between the germline ends. This CDR3 has 15 residues. The germline V gene has CDR1 SGHRS and CDR2 YFSETQ. This chain's CDR3 is CASSLDSVRYNEQFF. The CDR3 region has the DNA TGCGCCAGCAGCTTGGACTCAGTCAGGTACAATGAGCAGTTCTTC.

The rearrangement links TRBV5-1 to TRBJ2-2, with 10 bases fitting TRBD1. From germline, CDR1 is SGHRS and CDR2 YFSETQ. CDR3 length: 15 residues. Germline trimming cut 0 bases from V and 7 bases from J; bases unmatched to any gene: 3. The CDR3 is CASSLGQGAFGELFF. The DNA of the CDR3 is TGCGCCAGCAGCTTGGGACAGGGGGCCTTCGGGGAGCTGTTTTTT.

To note about this clone: This sample includes further DNA sequences coding for the same CDR3. CDR3 DNA sequence: TGCGCCAGCAGCTTGGGACAGGGCGCAGATACGCAGTATTTT. Its translation: CASSLGQGADTQYF. V and J are TRBV5-1 and TRBJ2-3, with 7 nucleotides matching TRBD1. V was clipped by 0 bases and J by 4 bases; unmatched bases: 2. Per the germline V gene, CDR1 is SGHRS and CDR2 is YFSETQ. This CDR3 has 14 amino acids.

The genes are TRBV5-6 and TRBJ2-3, with 15 bases lining up with TRBD2. Germline V gives CDR1 SGHDT, CDR2 YYEEEE. The V and J ends lost 4 bases and 4 bases, in that order; junction bases with no gene match: 4. The CDR3 is 16 residues long. This chain's CDR3 is CASSGTSGGFPDTQYF. The CDR3 DNA reads as TGTGCCAGCAGCGGGACTAGCGGGGGGTTTCCAGATACGCAGTATTTT.

The chain links TRBV6-1 to TRBJ2-5, with D maybe TRBD1 (5 bases). CDR1 MNHNS and CDR2 SASEGT come from the germline V gene. Trimming left V 1 base short and J 5 bases short, with 11 bases between. The CDR3 runs 14 residues. The CDR3 region has the DNA TGTGCCAGCAGTGAAGGGGCCAGGGTGGAGACCCAGTACTTC. Translation gives CASSEGARVETQYF.

The chain uses TRBV6-6 and TRBJ2-7; possibly TRBD1 for D (6 bases). The V gene lost 5 bases and the J gene lost 3 bases, with 20 bases spanning the gap. Germline lookup yields CDR1 MNHNY and CDR2 SVGAGI (reference sequence). The CDR3 runs 16 residues. The CDR3 protein is CASSHPPGSGDYEQYF. Here the CDR3 DNA reads TGTGCCAGCAGTCACCCCCCTGGCTCAGGGGACTACGAGCAGTACTTC.